These T cell receptor beta chains were read from a single sample in a study of T cell changes during pregnancy in multiple sclerosis. The assay was immunoSEQ multiplex PCR, and TCRdb's table has in-frame clones only and misses some. This sample has about 110,000 clones; 91% occur once, and the top ten carry around 3.5%. The input for sequencing was peripheral blood, taken after pregnancy. The receptors were gathered from a female donor with multiple sclerosis, enrolled in a pregnancy study. The CDR3 runs from the conserved cysteine through the conserved F or W. The order of the fields is clone size, J gene, V gene, D gene, CDR3 protein, CDR3 DNA. The D gene is left open where the match is weak. The listing skips clone size in some rows; elsewhere it reads once, few, many or a size class.

>NA|TRBJ1-2|TRBV5-1|TRBD1
CASSEPGQAYYGYTF
TGCGCCAGCAGCGAACCGGGACAGGCATACTATGGCTACACCTTC
>NA|TRBJ1-2|TRBV6-5|NA
CASSYSQGSDNYGYTF
TGTGCCAGCAGTTACTCGCAGGGGTCAGATAACTATGGCTACACCTTC
>once|TRBJ1-4|TRBV6-1|NA
CASRATVATNEKLFF
TGTGCCAGCAGGGCTACAGTTGCAACTAATGAAAAACTGTTTTTT
>NA|TRBJ2-2|TRBV5-6|NA
CASSFGRELFF
TGTGCCAGCAGCTTTGGGCGGGAGCTGTTTTTT
>once|TRBJ1-1|TRBV9|NA
CASSPLLGETRQAFF
TGTGCCAGCAGCCCTCTCCTGGGTGAGACTCGGCAAGCTTTCTTT
>NA|TRBJ2-7|TRBV28|TRBD2
CASSGSGGAYEQYF
TGTGCCAGCAGTGGTAGCGGGGGGGCCTACGAGCAGTACTTC
>NA|TRBJ2-5|TRBV9|TRBD1
CASSVGQGLETQYF
TGTGCCAGCAGCGTAGGACAGGGGCTGGAGACCCAGTACTTC
>few|TRBJ1-6|TRBV5-4|NA
CASSLGGGYNSPLHF
TGTGCCAGCAGCTTGGGCGGGGGGTATAATTCACCCCTCCACTTT
>NA|TRBJ1-3|TRBV10-2|NA
CASRAVGGNTIYF
TGCGCCAGCAGGGCAGTTGGCGGAAACACCATATATTTT
>NA|TRBJ2-1|TRBV4-1|TRBD1
CASSQAGQSYNEQFF
TGCGCCAGCAGCCAAGCGGGACAGTCCTACAATGAGCAGTTCTTC